Sequencing of this TCR beta chain was carried out in a study of cytomegalovirus exposure and HLA in healthy donors (dated by TCRdb to 2015 to 2018). General notes on the study: An earlier analysis of roughly 610 of the donors reported 250 to 300 Gb of sequence data and 117 million unique TCR beta sequences obtained from about 179 million T cells. Typing coverage varied by locus: roughly 620-640 donors for A, B, C, DRB1 and DQB1; approximately 560 for DQA1; about 570 for DPA1; approximately 450 for DPB1. In the later analysis, no new phenotypic data were used to find candidate immune exposures; instead, reliance was placed on TCR beta sequences and their occurrence across donors. Donor age, sex, ethnicity and CMV serostatus were compiled alongside the repertoire data. The study aimed to test whether signatures of past pathogen exposure could be identified by cataloging public T cell receptors. Because of strong linkage in the cohort, a few DR-DQ haplotypes were treated as single units for association and clustering. All discovery cohort repertoires had been generated on a single sequencing platform. Both class I and class II loci were covered by HLA typing, at four-digit resolution. An earlier analysis of 500 to 650 of the donors applied high-throughput TCR beta sequencing to assess whether each TCR beta V gene segment acted as functional or pseudogenic. A later genetic analysis took genome-wide SNP genotypes for about three fifths of the roughly 700 donors and used that subset as a discovery cohort. A separate validation cohort of approximately 120 different subjects was used in addition to the roughly 620-subject first cohort. The T cell repertoires of around 670 subjects were profiled by immunosequencing and related to cytomegalovirus serostatus. The study combined high-throughput TCR immunosequencing, statistical association of individual TCRs with disease status, and machine learning to predict cytomegalovirus infection status. A later analysis re-analyzed previously published TCR beta repertoires from 666 donors and added high-resolution HLA genotyping to study TCR occurrence patterns. Among almost 400 genotyped donors of the cohort, an average of 235,054 unique TCR beta nucleotide sequences were sequenced per donor, roughly 20% of them non-productive. The genetic ancestry cluster associated with self-reported Caucasian donors included over 80% of the roughly 410 genotyped donors. Roughly 300 gigabases of sequencing data and around 80 million unique TCR sequences made up an early release that covered approximately 620 HLA-typed donors. Overall results and qualifications from the work: It was suggested by the authors that the approach could potentially be generalized to other disease states and immunological phenotypes. A group of highly shared sequence variants was considered likely to be a technical artifact of the sequencing pipeline. In a later genetic analysis, a missense DCLRE1C variant was associated with V-gene and J-gene trimming of TCR beta chains, and the association was replicated in an independent cohort. The earlier analysis of some 560 of the donors excluded over 15 rarely observed V segments, including chromosome 9 orphons, because counts were too low. In a later analysis, TCR association rates were found to vary across HLA loci, with the most associated TCRs seen for DRB1 alleles and the fewest for HLA-C alleles. Correlated functional status among segregating V segments might reflect linkage disequilibrium, but an unknown experimental factor could not be ruled out. Across donors, most TCR sequences were observed very rarely, whereas some public TCRs were present in many individuals. A later analysis associated approximately 17,000 TCR beta sequences with specific HLA alleles at a false discovery rate of 0.05. According to a later analysis, most CMV-associated TCR beta chains appeared to be HLA-restricted, and the HLA associations seemed to be driven largely by CMV exposure. Some IMGT-functional V segments, including TRBV6-2 and TRBV6-3, could not be distinguished by the 87-base-pair reads and were therefore excluded. According to a later genetic analysis, donors in an Asian-associated ancestry cluster had fewer N-insertions in productive TCRs than the roughly 670-donor mean. For the cohort, immune exposure information was limited to CMV serostatus. Cytomegalovirus status was reported to be diagnosed by the classifier with high specificity and sensitivity in both the original and validation cohorts. Sequencing depth was assumed to be roughly uniform across donors in the presence/absence analyses, though that assumption may not hold. A later analysis reported that several top co-occurrence clusters appeared linked to parvovirus B19, influenza, CMV and Epstein-Barr virus. In a later analysis, HLA-associated TCR beta chains were found to be more clonally expanded and to have lower generation probabilities than equally common non-associated chains. A total of 164 TCR beta chains were listed by the study as associated with cytomegalovirus. A few of the identified cytomegalovirus-associated TCR beta chains were confirmed in vitro to be specific for cytomegalovirus antigens. A further reported finding was that TCR beta sequences accurately predicted the HLA-A and HLA-B alleles for most subjects in the first cohort. Because HLA typing was missing for some donors at each locus, association tests included only the typed subset. In an earlier analysis of roughly 560 of the donors, most TCR beta V segments were observed in productive rearrangements about 87% or about 30% of the time, broadly matching IMGT annotations. When HLA alleles, especially DR and DQ, strongly co-occurred, attributing TCR associations to individual alleles was difficult. Only TCR beta chains were sequenced in this cohort, and the absence of alpha or paired-chain data limited detectable features.

As regards this clone: Its antigen remains undetermined. It has no much larger one-base neighbor in the sample; base qualities were not kept.

The cohort comprised some 700 healthy bone marrow donors. Cohort members were all nominally healthy when sampled, although unrecorded immune exposures were likely present. The donor tested CMV seropositive, placing the donor among the approximately 310 seropositive members of the cohort. Each donor provided a peripheral blood sample, and peripheral blood mononuclear cells were used for TCR beta sequencing. Genomic DNA was extracted from the blood cell samples with the Qiagen DNeasy Blood Extraction Kit. CDR1 and CDR2 were assigned from the germline V gene as MNHNS and SASEGT. V lost 1 base and J lost 4 bases; the stretch between them is 10 bases long. From its cysteine to its phenylalanine, the CDR3 spans 14 amino acids. Kept here is only the CDR3 DNA, which spans 42 bases and is read in frame from base 1. The protocol used for the library was the immunoSEQ multiplex PCR assay. For the multiplex PCR, a mixture combining 60 forward primers for TCR Vbeta segments and 13 reverse primers for TCR Jbeta segments was used. Amplification of the CDR3 region of rearranged TCR beta genes was performed with a multiplex PCR assay on genomic DNA. On the Illumina HiSeq System, the amplified TCR beta libraries were sequenced as 87-base-pair reads. The paper's processing steps were these. Across the roughly 670 repertoires, a later analysis counted 78 million or so unique TCR beta chains, approximately 12 million of which were shared by at least two donors. Raw reads were error-corrected and collapsed into unique sequences by a nearest-neighbor algorithm in which closely related sequences were merged to remove PCR and sequencing errors. CDR3 sequences were aligned to IMGT reference sequences to assign V, D and J gene segments. For a sequence to be retained, a match of at least six nucleotides to both a V gene segment and a J gene segment was required. A rearrangement was called productive if the CDR3 had no stop codons and remained in frame with V and J, and every other rearrangement was called non-productive. CDR3 was defined by IMGT convention, running from the second conserved V-encoded cysteine to the conserved J-encoded phenylalanine. The earlier analysis of about 560 of the donors excluded any sequence lacking an unambiguous match to a single V gene segment. An earlier analysis of 500 to 600 of the donors classified V segments as functional when productive rearrangements were above 56.7% and as segregating when the standard deviation between donors was above 5%. A statistical classification framework was built to diagnose cytomegalovirus status from the catalog of TCR beta chain sequences. V and J gene assignment, in a later analysis, came from comparing TCR nucleotide sequences with IMGT/GENE-DB human TR gene sequences. The TCRdist pipeline was used in a later analysis to assign CDR3 sequences and most-parsimonious VDJ recombination scenarios. In a later analysis, every TCR beta chain was defined by the combination of its CDR3 amino acid sequence and its V-gene family, and reads without a unique V-gene family were dropped. To address suspected cross-contamination and a sequencing artifact, a later analysis removed approximately 590 highly shared, low-generation-probability nucleotide sequences. In a later analysis, a clonal expansion index for each public chain was calculated from normalized within-repertoire ranks of inferred template counts. In a later analysis, generation probabilities were computed with a VDJ recombination model fitted to out-of-frame rearrangements, and the resulting probabilities were checked against IGoR. Hypergeometric tests were used in a later analysis to score TCR-TCR, TCR-HLA and TCR-CMV co-occurrence, with a repertoire-size bias correction applied to the TCR pairs. In a later analysis, false discovery rates were estimated by permuting HLA or CMV assignments 20 times. In a later analysis, co-occurring TCRs were grouped using DBSCAN, with TCRdist sequence similarity added in when clustering inside HLA-allele-positive subsets. For co-occurrence clustering, repertoires with fewer than 30,000 or more than 120,000 public chains were excluded, along with five or six repertoires with anomalous nucleotide sharing. TCRdb provides this immuneACCESS table in a form limited to in-frame rearrangements. Some clones are lacking; in checked studies, under half of them reflect an unresolved V gene, and why the rest are absent is not known. V and J calls and clone size are as listed in that table; D and trimming were resolved from the DNA. The sample includes approximately 130,000 clones, with about three quarters observed a single time. The ten largest clonotypes hold about 2.6% of the sample.

The rearranged segments are TRBV6-1 and TRBJ2-5; the D gene remains uncertain. The sample taken for sequencing was PBMCs. This clonotype originated in a woman aged 55-70 years in good health and CMV-seropositive. The CDR3: CASSEGAGPETQYF. The DNA sequence is as follows: TGTGCCAGCAGTGAAGGGGCAGGCCCAGAGACCCAGTACTTC.